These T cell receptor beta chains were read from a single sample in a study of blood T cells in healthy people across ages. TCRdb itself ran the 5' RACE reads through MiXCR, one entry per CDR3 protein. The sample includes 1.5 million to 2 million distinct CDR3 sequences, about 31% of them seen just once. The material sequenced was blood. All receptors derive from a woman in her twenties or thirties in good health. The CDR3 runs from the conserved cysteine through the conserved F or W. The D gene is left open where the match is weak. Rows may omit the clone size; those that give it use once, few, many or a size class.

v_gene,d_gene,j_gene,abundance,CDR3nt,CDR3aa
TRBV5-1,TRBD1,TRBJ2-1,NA,TGCGCCAGCAGCCCGGGGGACAGGGGTGGGTACAATGAGCAGTTCTTC,CASSPGDRGGYNEQFF
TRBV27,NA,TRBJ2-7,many,TGTGCCAGCGGGTGGACTTCCTACGAGCAGTACTTC,CASGWTSYEQYF
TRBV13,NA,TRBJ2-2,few,TGTGCCAGCAGCTTGCTCAGGTCGGACACCGGGGAGCTGTTTTTT,CASSLLRSDTGELFF
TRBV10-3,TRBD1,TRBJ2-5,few,TGTGCCATCGGACAGGGCCAAACACCACAAGAGACCCAGTACTTC,CAIGQGQTPQETQYF
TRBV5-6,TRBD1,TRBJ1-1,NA,TGTGCCAGCACCCGAGGGGGCAAAAGGCCAGCTTTCTTT,CASTRGGKRPAFF
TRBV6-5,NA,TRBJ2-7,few,TGTGCCAGCAGACCGGGCCGCTATCGACACGAGCAGTACTTC,CASRPGRYRHEQYF
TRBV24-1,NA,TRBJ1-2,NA,TGTGCCTCGTCCGGGGGGAATCAGGGCTACACCTTC,CASSGGNQGYTF
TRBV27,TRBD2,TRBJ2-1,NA,TGTGCCACCAGGGAGACGGCAAATCGCGGGAGCTCCTACAATGAGCAGTTCTTC,CATRETANRGSSYNEQFF
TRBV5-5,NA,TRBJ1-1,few,TGTGCCAGCAGCTCCCTCCGGGAGACTTACACTGAAGCTTTCTTT,CASSSLRETYTEAFF
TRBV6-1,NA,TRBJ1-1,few,TGTGCCAGCAGGGAGAGAGGGTTTGGGATCGCTGAAGCTTTCTTT,CASRERGFGIAEAFF
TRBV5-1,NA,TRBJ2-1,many,TGCGCCAGCAGCTTGGGGCCGTCCTACAATGAGCAGTTCTTC,CASSLGPSYNEQFF
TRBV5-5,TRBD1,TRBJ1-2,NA,TGTGCCAGCAGTGGGACAGGGGACCACTATGGCCACACCTTC,CASSGTGDHYGHTF
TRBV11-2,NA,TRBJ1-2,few,TGTGCCAGCAGCCACTCGGACGGGCGGGGTGGCTACACCTTC,CASSHSDGRGGYTF
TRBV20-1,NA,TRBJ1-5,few,TGCAGTGCTAGAGACAGGGGAGATCAGCCCCAGCATTTT,CSARDRGDQPQHF
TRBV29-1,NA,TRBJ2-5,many,TGCAGCGTTGCTGAGGGAGCCTCGGGGGAGACCCAGTACTTC,CSVAEGASGETQYF
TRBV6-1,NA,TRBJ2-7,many,TGTGCCAGCCGCTTGACCCAGGACAGCTCCTACGAGCAGTACTTC,CASRLTQDSSYEQYF
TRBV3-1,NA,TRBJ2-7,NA,TGTGCCAGCAGCCAAGATTGGCAGGGACTGTACGAGCAGTACTTC,CASSQDWQGLYEQYF
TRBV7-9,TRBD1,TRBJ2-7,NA,TGTGCCAGCAGCTTAGTTCTGCTCGGACAGGAACGGAAGTACTTC,CASSLVLLGQERKYF
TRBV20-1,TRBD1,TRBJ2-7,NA,TGCAGTGCCAGCGGAGGACAGGGGTCCGCCGAGCAGTACTTC,CSASGGQGSAEQYF
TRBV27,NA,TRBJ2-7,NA,TGTGCCAGCAGCAAACGGCAGTACTACGAGCAGTACTTC,CASSKRQYYEQYF
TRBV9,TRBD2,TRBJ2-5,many,TGTGCCCCCGGGGGGTCCCAGTACTTC,CAPGGSQYF
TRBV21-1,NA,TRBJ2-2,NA,TGTGCCAGCACCAGACGGGATACTGGGGACACCGGGGAGCTGTTTTTT,CASTRRDTGDTGELFF
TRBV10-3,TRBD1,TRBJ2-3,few,TGTGCCATCGGTTTAGCGACAGGGGGGGCAGATACGCAGTATTTT,CAIGLATGGADTQYF
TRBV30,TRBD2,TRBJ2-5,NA,TGTGCCTGGAGGGGACTAGCGGGGGGGCAGGCCCAGTACTTC,CAWRGLAGGQAQYF
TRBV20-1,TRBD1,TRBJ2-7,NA,TGCAGTGCAGCGCGGGACAGGGTCTCCTACGAGCAGTACTTC,CSAARDRVSYEQYF
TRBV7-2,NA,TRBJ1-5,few,TGTGCCAGCACACCGGGTCCCGTTGAAGCCCAGCATTTT,CASTPGPVEAQHF
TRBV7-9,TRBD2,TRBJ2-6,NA,TGTGCCAGCAGCGCCGGACTAGCGGGGTCCCTCTCTGGGGCCAACGTCCTGACTTTC,CASSAGLAGSLSGANVLTF
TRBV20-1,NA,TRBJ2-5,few,TGCAGTGCCACCGGGGGGCCGGAGACCCAGTACTTC,CSATGGPETQYF
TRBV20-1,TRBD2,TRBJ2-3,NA,TGCAGTGCTAGTTATCGGGGGGGACTCACAGATACGCAGTATTTT,CSASYRGGLTDTQYF
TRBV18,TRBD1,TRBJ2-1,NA,TGTGCCAGCTCACCACAACGAAACAGGGGACACAATGAGCAGTTCTTC,CASSPQRNRGHNEQFF
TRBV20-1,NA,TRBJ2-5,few,TGCAGTGTGGGGGGAGCGGAGACCCAGTACTTC,CSVGGAETQYF
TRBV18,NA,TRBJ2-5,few,TGTGCCAGCTCACCACGGGACGGCGGAAAAGAGACCCAGTACTTC,CASSPRDGGKETQYF
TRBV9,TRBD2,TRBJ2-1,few,TGTGCCAGCAGCGGCGGGAGTCGGGAGCAGTTCTTC,CASSGGSREQFF
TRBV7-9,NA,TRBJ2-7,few,TGTGCCAGCAGCTTAGCGGTCGACGAGCAGTACTTC,CASSLAVDEQYF
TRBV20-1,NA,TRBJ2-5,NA,TGCAGTGCTAGAGATCGAGTGGTTAGCCTGGAGACCCAGTACTTC,CSARDRVVSLETQYF
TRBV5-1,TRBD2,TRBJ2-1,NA,TGCGCCAGCAAGCCAGCGGGGGGTACCTACAATGAGCAGTTCTTC,CASKPAGGTYNEQFF
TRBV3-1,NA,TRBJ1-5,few,TGTGCCAGCAGCCGCTCGGGGAGCAATCAGCCCCAGCATTTT,CASSRSGSNQPQHF
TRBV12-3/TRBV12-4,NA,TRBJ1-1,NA,TGTGCCAGCAGTTTACCGCCGGTGAACACTGAAGCTTTCTTT,CASSLPPVNTEAFF
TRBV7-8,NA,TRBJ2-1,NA,TGTGCCAGCAGCTTAGATCGACTGGAGACCCAGTTCTTC,CASSLDRLETQFF
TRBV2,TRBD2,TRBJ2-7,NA,TGTGCCAGCAGTGAAGTCGGACTAGCGGGGAACTCCTACGAGCAGTACTTC,CASSEVGLAGNSYEQYF
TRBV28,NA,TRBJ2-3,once,TGTGCCAGCAGTTACCGTCTCTGGAGCACAGATACGCGGTATTTT,CASSYRLWSTDTRYF
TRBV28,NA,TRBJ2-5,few,TGTGCCAGCAGCTCCCAGGGGCGCGTGGGGGAGACCCAGTACTTC,CASSSQGRVGETQYF
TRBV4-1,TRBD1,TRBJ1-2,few,TGCGCCAGCAGCCAAATACAGGGGGCACATGGCTACACCTTC,CASSQIQGAHGYTF
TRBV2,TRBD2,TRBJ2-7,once,TGTGCCAGCGGTGGTCGACTAGCGGGAGGGTACGAGCAGTACTTC,CASGGRLAGGYEQYF
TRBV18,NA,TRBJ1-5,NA,TGTGCCAGCTCACCTTGGAGCAGTCAGCCCCAGCATTTT,CASSPWSSQPQHF
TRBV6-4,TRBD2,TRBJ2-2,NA,TGTGCCAGCAGGGGAGGGGCCGGGGAGCTGTTTTTT,CASRGGAGELFF
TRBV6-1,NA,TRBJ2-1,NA,TGTGCCAGCTCTACTCCCTATCCGGGCCTTTCCTACAATGAGCAGTTCTTC,CASSTPYPGLSYNEQFF
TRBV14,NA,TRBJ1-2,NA,TGTGCCAGCAGCCGGATGGGACCGAACTATGGCTACACCTTC,CASSRMGPNYGYTF
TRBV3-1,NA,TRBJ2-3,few,TGTGCCAGCAGCCAAGGACCTACCACAGATACGCAGTATTTT,CASSQGPTTDTQYF
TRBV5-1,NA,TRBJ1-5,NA,TGCGCCAGCAGCCTCTTTGTGGGGGCAAATCAGCCCCAGCATTTT,CASSLFVGANQPQHF